In this sample, the clone carrying this T cell receptor (beta chain) turned up many times. Its antigen is unidentified. Both TCR beta VDJ combination and CDR3 sequence profiling were carried out. Genomic DNA was the template for this profiling. TCRdb re-called the reads with MiXCR, one entry per CDR3 protein. This sample has about 290,000 distinct CDR3 sequences, with roughly 61% found just once. CDR1 SGDLS and CDR2 YYNGEE come from the germline V gene. Trimming took off 4 bases at V and 2 bases at J, with 11 bases between the two ends. The CDR3 covers 14 residues. The record originates from a study of CD8+CD57+ T cells in acquired aplastic anemia. Study as a whole: Sorted CD4+ and CD8+ cell DNA averaged about 3 ug. Study findings and constraints: Controls and patients did not differ significantly in CD8+ Simpson's diversity.

Individuals selected for sequencing had exhibited CD8+CD57+ cell expansion on flow cytometry. Each patient had severe acquired aplastic anemia. The sample comprised sorted CD4+, CD8+, or CD8+CD57+ T cells (not recorded which) from PBMCs. The clonotype was recovered from a human donor with aplastic anemia. The chain links TRBV9 to TRBJ2-3; D unclear. The CDR3 DNA reads TGTGCCAGCAGCCCACTCTCGATCACAGATACGCAGTATTTT. Protein product: CASSPLSITDTQYF.